Below, 5 T cell receptor beta chains from the same sample are listed, as sequenced in a study of T cell clonality in common variable immunodeficiency. TCRdb keeps only in-frame clones here, not all; method: immunoSEQ multiplex PCR. This sample shows tens of thousands of clones and no singletons; under 8.5% rests with the ten largest. The antigens these receptors bind are not known. Study findings and constraints: In common variable immunodeficiency, TCR beta chains reportedly carried fewer deletions and N-nucleotide insertions.

The sequenced material came from peripheral blood mononuclear cells. These receptors came from a human donor with common variable immunodeficiency.

This clone was observed many times. The sequence runs out 3 residues before the end of the CDR3; the remainder is reconstructed from the germline J gene. The chain has TRBV6-2 or TRBV6-3 and TRBJ2-3, with 14 bases matching TRBD2. Germline lookup yields CDR1 MNHEY and CDR2 SVGEGT. The CDR3 length is 17 residues. J was trimmed by 1 base and V by 10 bases; bases with no gene match: 10. CDR3: CATKTPGLAGGTDTQYF. CDR3 DNA, as far as it was read: TGTGCCACAAAGACTCCGGGACTAGCGGGAGGCACAGATACG.

This clone was seen a few times. The sequenced fragment ends 3 residues before the CDR3 boundary, so the rest is inferred from the germline J gene. The chain links TRBV2 to TRBJ2-2; TRBD2 might be the D (6 bases). Per the germline V gene, CDR1 is SNHLY and CDR2 is FYNNEI. With 9 bases removed from V and 6 bases from J, the gap between germline ends came to 8 bases. The CDR3 covers 11 residues. This chain's CDR3 is CASRLAGELFF. The sequenced CDR3 bases are TGTGCCAGTAGACTAGCCGGGGAG. Full variable domain (missing parts from reference TRBV2 and TRBJ2-2): EPEVTQTPSHQVTQMGQEVILRCVPISNHLYFYWYRQILGQKVEFLVSFYNNEISEKSEIFDDQFSVERPDGSNFTLKIRSTKLEDSAMYFCASRLAGELFFGEGSRLTVL.

The table lists this clone with a few counts. Coverage ceases 3 residues before the CDR3 finishes, and the germline J gene fills in the end. The chain uses TRBV11-2 and TRBJ1-5; 9 nucleotides agree with TRBD1. CDR3 size: 15 residues. With V trimmed by 6 bases and J by 3 bases, 6 bases remained unmatched. Germline CDR1 SGHAT, CDR2 FQNNGV. CDR3 protein: CASSGTGKANQPQHF. Incomplete CDR3 DNA: TGTGCCAGCAGTGGGACAGGGAAAGCCAATCAGCCC.

There are a few counts of this clone. The read stops 3 residues short of the end of the CDR3; the missing end is completed from the germline J gene. The gene calls are TRBV7-2 and TRBJ2-1; the match to TRBD1 covers 8 bases. The CDR3 totals 15 residues. CDR1 is SGHTA, CDR2 FQGNSA, per germline. Trimming took 5 bases from V and 8 from J; bases not matched to a gene: 11. The CDR3 spells CASSQDRVVGDEQFF. The sequenced part of the CDR3 DNA is TGTGCCAGCAGCCAGGACAGGGTGGTGGGGGATGAG.

In regard to this clone: The read is 3 residues too short to cover the CDR3 end, so that end is filled in from the germline J gene. The chain is built from TRBV7-3 and TRBJ2-5; D gene uncertain. V was pared by 5 bases and J by 4 bases, with 14 bases between. Germline V CDR1 and CDR2: SGHTA, FQGTGA. CDR3 length: 14 residues. CDR3 DNA, as far as it was read: TGTGCCAGCAGCCCCGAGCGCGGATCAGAGACC. It specifies CASSPERGSET. The whole CDR3 reads CASSPERGSETQYF.